What follows are 26 T cell receptor beta chains derived from one specimen sequenced in a study of blood T cells in healthy people across ages. A sample-barcoded 5' primer and a J-beta primer mix were used in a second PCR of about 7 to 12 cycles. TCRdb ran MiXCR on the 5' RACE reads and lists one entry per CDR3 protein. The sample contains around 1.7 million distinct CDR3 sequences, about 28% of which appear only once. The sample consisted of blood. Source of these receptors: a woman between 25 and 40 years old in good health.

V usage is TRBV29-1 and J usage is TRBJ2-3, with D possibly TRBD1 on 5 matching bases. With 5 bases removed from V and 4 bases from J, the gap between germline ends came to 10 bases. The CDR3 has 12 residues. Looked up from germline, CDR1 is SQVTM and CDR2 is ANQGSEA. The CDR3 is CSVRPGPDTQYF. CDR3 DNA: TGCAGCGTTCGCCCAGGGCCAGATACGCAGTATTTT.

This clonotype appeared a few times. This chain uses TRBV10-2 with TRBJ2-2; D is ambiguous. There are 14 residues in the CDR3. Deletions cut 4 bases from V and 4 bases from J, with 10 bases between. Germline V CDR1 and CDR2: WSHSY, SAAADI. CDR3 amino acids: CASSGYLSTGELFF. In nucleotides, the CDR3 is TGCGCCAGCAGTGGTTACCTATCCACCGGGGAGCTGTTTTTT.

The V call is TRBV2, the J call TRBJ1-1; D is uncertain. The CDR3 sequence is 12 residues long. The ends were cut back, 3 bases at V and 3 bases at J, with 5 bases in the middle. Looked up from germline, CDR1 is SNHLY and CDR2 is FYNNEI. The CDR3 loop is CASSEMDTEAFF. CDR3 sequence (DNA): TGTGCCAGCAGTGAGATGGACACTGAAGCTTTCTTT. Supplemented by reference TRBV2 and TRBJ1-1, the full variable domain reads EPEVTQTPSHQVTQMGQEVILRCVPISNHLYFYWYRQILGQKVEFLVSFYNNEISEKSEIFDDQFSVERPDGSNFTLKIRSTKLEDSAMYFCASSEMDTEAFFGQGTRLTVV.

This clonotype was counted between two and nine times. V usage is TRBV9 and J usage is TRBJ2-2; D unresolved. Germline assignment: CDR1 SGDLS and CDR2 YYNGEE. The CDR3 spans 12 residues. The V end was cut by 4 bases, the J end by 6 bases, with 7 bases between. CDR3: CASSKRSGELFF. The CDR3 DNA sequence: TGTGCCAGCAGCAAACGTTCCGGGGAGCTGTTTTTT. Full variable domain (outside the CDR3, taken from reference TRBV9 and TRBJ2-2): DSGVTQTPKHLITATGQRVTLRCSPRSGDLSVYWYQQSLDQGLQFLIQYYNGEERAKGNILERFSAQQFPDLHSELNLSSLELGDSALYFCASSKRSGELFFGEGSRLTVL.

The chain is built from TRBV5-1 and TRBJ2-3; D is perhaps TRBD1 (5 bases). The CDR3 is 15 amino acids. Germline CDR1 SGHRS, CDR2 YFSETQ. The CDR3 coding sequence is TGCGCTTCAACCAGAGGAGATCACAGGACAGATACGCAGTATTTT. This sequence encodes CASTRGDHRTDTQYF.

This chain uses TRBV5-1 with TRBJ2-7; D ambiguous. V lost 0 bases and J 2 bases, leaving 12 bases between the germline ends. Germline V gene sequence: CDR1 SGHRS, CDR2 YFSETQ. The CDR3 runs 15 residues. CDR3 DNA sequence: TGCGCCAGCAGCTTGGGGACGACACCAACCTACGAGCAGTACTTC. Amino acids: CASSLGTTPTYEQYF. Based on the CDR3 plus reference TRBV5-1 and TRBJ2-7, the full variable domain is KAGVTQTPRYLIKTRGQQVTLSCSPISGHRSVSWYQQTPGQGLQFLFEYFSETQRNKGNFPGRFSGRQFSNSRSEMNVSTLELGDSALYLCASSLGTTPTYEQYFGPGTRLTVT.

The table lists this clonotype with many counts. This sequence joins TRBV27 and TRBJ2-1; TRBD2 might be the D (6 bases). Trimming stripped 5 bases from V and 8 bases from J, with 16 bases between. The V gene's germline CDR1 is MNHEY and CDR2 SMNVEV (reference sequence). This CDR3 contains 14 residues. The DNA for the CDR3 is TGTGCCAGCAGTCCGGCTAGCGATATAGATGAGCAGTTCTTC. Protein product: CASSPASDIDEQFF.

The genes are TRBV7-2 and TRBJ2-3, with 8 bases matching TRBD2. The CDR3 spans 15 residues. J lost 0 bases, V lost 4 bases, and 3 bases had no gene match. Germline CDR1 and CDR2: SGHTA and FQGNSA. The CDR3 loop is CASSWAGGSTDTQYF. CDR3 DNA: TGTGCCAGCAGCTGGGCGGGGGGTAGCACAGATACGCAGTATTTT.

In its sample, this clonotype was seen a few times. The chain recombines TRBV11-2 with TRBJ2-7; TRBD1 agrees at 8 bases. CDR3 length: 14 residues. The germline V gene encodes CDR1 SGHAT and CDR2 FQNNGV. The V and J ends lost 1 base and 5 bases, in that order; junction bases with no gene match: 4. The CDR3 loop is CASSLGTGKNEQYF. CDR3 nucleotide sequence: TGTGCCAGCAGCTTAGGGACAGGGAAGAACGAGCAGTACTTC.

This clonotype appeared a few times. This sequence joins TRBV9 and TRBJ2-1, with 8 bases lining up with TRBD2. In germline, CDR1 is SGDLS, CDR2 YYNGEE. This CDR3 comprises 16 residues. V gave up 3 bases and J gave up 9 bases; unmatched junction bases: 14. The CDR3 is CASSEFSSSGPGEQFF. DNA for the CDR3: TGTGCCAGCAGCGAGTTTAGTTCTAGCGGGCCTGGTGAGCAGTTCTTC.

The chain has TRBV18 and TRBJ2-5; 7 bases agree with TRBD1. The CDR3 totals 15 residues. The V gene end was trimmed by 6 bases and the J gene end by 2 bases; junction bases not matched to a gene: 9. Germline CDR1 reads KGHSH; CDR2 reads LQKENI. The CDR3 protein is CASSPRGQSQETQYF. The CDR3 bases are TGTGCCAGCTCGCCCCGGGGACAGTCACAAGAGACCCAGTACTTC.

The rearrangement links TRBV7-2 to TRBJ2-5; a possible D gene is TRBD2 (6 bases). Deletions cut 5 bases from V and 4 bases from J, with 17 bases between. Germline V lookup: CDR1 SGHTA, CDR2 FQGNSA. The length of the CDR3 is 15 residues. This CDR3 is CASSPLFEGGETQYF. CDR3 in DNA: TGTGCCAGCAGCCCTCTGTTTGAGGGAGGAGAGACCCAGTACTTC.

Of note for this clonotype: A much larger clone differs by one base, so this may be a read error. This rearrangement joins TRBV5-1 to TRBJ2-5; perhaps TRBD1 as D (5 bases). The CDR3 spans 14 residues. CDR1 is SGHRS, CDR2 YFSETQ, per germline. CDR3 region: CAGSFRAGQETQYF. CDR3 nucleotides: TGCGCCGGCAGCTTTCGGGCAGGGCAAGAGACCCAGTACTTC. Combining the CDR3 with reference TRBV5-1 and TRBJ2-5 gives the whole variable domain KAGVTQTPRYLIKTRGQQVTLSCSPISGHRSVSWYQQTPGQGLQFLFEYFSETQRNKGNFPGRFSGRQFSNSRSEMNVSTLELGDSALYLCAGSFRAGQETQYFGPGTRLLVL.

This clonotype turned up a few times. CDR3 in amino acids: CSASLVEQFF. The DNA for the CDR3 is TGCAGTGCTAGTCTTGTTGAGCAGTTCTTC. The gene calls are TRBV20-1 and TRBJ2-1; D remains unclear. Trimming stripped 3 bases from V and 9 bases from J, with 6 bases between. The CDR3 totals 10 residues. CDR1 is DFQATT, CDR2 SNEGSKA, per germline (reference sequence).

CDR3 bases: TGTGCCAGCAGCGTTGGGGGAGCGGACACTAGCTATGGCTACACCTTC. Translation: CASSVGGADTSYGYTF. The V and J genes are TRBV9 and TRBJ1-2, with D perhaps TRBD1 (5 bases). V was trimmed by 2 bases and J by 4 bases, leaving 18 bases between them. Per the germline V gene, CDR1 is SGDLS and CDR2 is YYNGEE. CDR3 length: 16 residues.

This clonotype was counted between two and nine times. The genes are TRBV12-5 and TRBJ1-2; D uncertain. V was pared by 0 bases and J by 6 bases, with 14 bases between. Germline values: CDR1 LGHNT, CDR2 FRNRAP. The CDR3 runs 15 residues. CDR3 coding DNA: TGTGCTAGTGGTTTGGTATCGGGCAGCCTAAATGGCTACACCTTC. This encodes CASGLVSGSLNGYTF.

The V call is TRBV11-2, the J call TRBJ2-7; D might be TRBD2 (5 bases). The V and J ends lost 8 bases and 0 bases respectively, with 17 bases between them. CDR3 length equals 15 residues. Per germline, CDR1 SGHAT and CDR2 FQNNGV. The CDR3 here is CASGRVAAHSYEQYF. The DNA of the CDR3 is TGTGCCAGCGGGCGGGTCGCGGCACACTCCTACGAGCAGTACTTC.

The V gene is TRBV20-1, the J gene TRBJ2-1; 8 nucleotides align to TRBD2. V was pared by 5 bases and J by 8 bases, with 11 bases of the junction left unmatched. CDR1 and CDR2 from the germline V gene are DFQATT and SNEGSKA (reference sequence). This CDR3 region has 14 residues. The CDR3 region is CSAGLSVRGDEQFF. The CDR3 DNA sequence: TGCAGTGCTGGACTCTCTGTGCGGGGGGATGAGCAGTTCTTC.

This sequence joins TRBV20-1 and TRBJ2-1; 13 nucleotides line up with TRBD2. This CDR3 region has 19 residues. V lost 6 bases, J lost 4 bases, and 18 bases stayed unmatched. Looked up from germline, CDR1 is DFQATT and CDR2 is SNEGSKA (reference sequence). The CDR3 region has the DNA TGCAGTGCGACGCGAGGTTCCCTTGGGACTAGCGGGGATTACAATGAGCAGTTCTTC. The encoded protein is CSATRGSLGTSGDYNEQFF.

This clonotype was counted between two and nine times. V gene TRBV19 combines with J gene TRBJ2-2; 9 bases align to TRBD1. Germline CDR1 reads LNHDA; CDR2 reads SQIVND (reference sequence). The V segment lost 4 bases and the J segment 6 bases; nucleotides outside the gene matches: 6. The CDR3 has 15 amino acids. This CDR3 reads CASSKTGGGPGELFF. The CDR3 DNA reads as TGTGCCAGTAGTAAAACAGGGGGCGGACCCGGGGAGCTGTTTTTT.

The chain carries TRBV2 and TRBJ2-5; 7 bases are shared with TRBD2. V lost 3 bases to trimming and J lost 4 bases; unmatched junction nucleotides: 5. Germline assignment: CDR1 SNHLY and CDR2 FYNNEI. The CDR3 length is 14 residues. CDR3 bases: TGTGCCAGCAGTGAGGCGGGAGTACGAGAGACCCAGTACTTC. Translation: CASSEAGVRETQYF.

In its sample, this clonotype was seen many times. The V call is TRBV10-3, the J call TRBJ2-7; D possibly corresponds to TRBD1 (5 bases). CDR3 length: 15 residues. In germline, CDR1 is ENHRY, CDR2 SYGVKD. Trimming pared 4 bases from V and 0 bases from J, leaving 13 bases between. CDR3 residues: CAISADSLLSYEQYF. The CDR3 coding sequence is TGTGCCATCAGTGCAGACAGCTTACTCTCCTACGAGCAGTACTTC.

Turning to this clonotype: This clone may be a read error of a much larger clone one base away. This chain joins TRBV29-1 and TRBJ2-5, with 10 bases aligning to TRBD1. Trimming cost V 7 bases and J 6 bases; bases outside gene matches: 8. Per the germline V gene, CDR1 is SQVTM and CDR2 is ANQGSEA. The CDR3 is made up of 13 amino acids. The DNA for the CDR3 is TGCAGCGCCGGGACAGGGGTGGTGCAGACCCAGTACTTC. Translating it yields CSAGTGVVQTQYF.

About this clonotype itself: A much larger clone lies a single base off, so this may be a read error. The chain links TRBV20-1 to TRBJ2-4; 10 bases are shared with TRBD2. Gene TRBJ2-7 matches the end of the DNA better, so the J call may be wrong. CDR1 is DFQATT, CDR2 SNEGSKA, per germline (reference sequence). This CDR3 region has 14 residues. CDR3 amino acids: CSAYKRGGRHEQYF. In nucleotides, the CDR3 is TGCAGTGCTTATAAGCGGGGGGGCCGTCACGAGCAGTACTTC.

V and J are TRBV15 and TRBJ2-7, with TRBD2 matching 10 bases. This CDR3 is 16 amino acids long. Germline-derived CDR1 and CDR2 are LNHNV and YYDKDF (reference sequence). V shed 0 bases, J shed 1 base, and the junction held 3 bases outside the gene matches. CDR3 sequence reads: CATSRERAGGSYEQYF. The CDR3 DNA sequence: TGTGCCACCAGCAGAGAGCGAGCGGGGGGGTCCTACGAGCAGTACTTC. The variable domain in full, completed from reference TRBV15 and TRBJ2-7, reads DAMVIQNPRYQVTQFGKPVTLSCSQTLNHNVMYWYQQKSSQAPKLLFHYYDKDFNNEADTPDNFQSRRPNTSFCFLDIRSPGLGDTAMYLCATSRERAGGSYEQYFGPGTRLTVT.

In this sample, this clonotype turned up a few times. This chain connects TRBV14 to TRBJ2-1, with D uncertain. The V gene's germline CDR1 is SGHDN and CDR2 FVKESK. CDR3 length: 14 amino acids. Trimming took 0 bases from V and 6 from J, leaving 9 bases between them. The CDR3 reads CASSQENRRNEQFF. Written as DNA, the CDR3 is TGTGCCAGCAGCCAAGAGAATAGGCGCAATGAGCAGTTCTTC.